Sequencing of this T cell receptor (beta chain) was carried out in a study of cytomegalovirus exposure and HLA in healthy donors. Study as a whole: The approximately 610 first-cohort repertoires shared a platform with the approximately 110 validation repertoires, as reported in a later analysis. General study findings and limits: The investigators catalogued 164 TCR beta chains as cytomegalovirus-associated. Subsequent analysis revealed that first-cohort TCR clusters tended to co-occur in the 100 to 150 validation repertoires.

Produced via immunoSEQ multiplex PCR; TCRdb's table is partial and in-frame only. The profile covers roughly 75,000 clones, with approximately 95% appearing a single time and roughly 2% taken by the ten largest. A note on this clone: Its specificity is unknown.

This CDR3 spans 17 amino acids. The germline gives CDR1 LNHDA, CDR2 SQIVND (reference sequence). Trimming cost V 7 bases and J 4 bases, with 23 bases left between them. The specimen was PBMCs. This clonotype was obtained from a woman in her late teens or twenties in good health and CMV-seronegative. The chain has TRBV19 and TRBJ1-3, with D possibly matching TRBD1 (6 bases). CDR3 nucleotide sequence: TGTGCCAGTACGTTTGTGGGCAGGGGACCAGCGGGAAACACCATATATTTT. Translation: CASTFVGRGPAGNTIYF.